This entry lists 13 T cell receptor beta chains sequenced from one sample in a study of T-cell reconstitution after alpha-beta-depleted transplantation in children. The library targeted TCRbeta and was prepared with unique molecular identifiers. TCRdb redid the calling of the PCR reads with MiXCR, one entry per CDR3 protein. The sample records about 200,000 distinct CDR3 sequences, about 6.6% being singletons. Sequences were derived from PBMCs, sampled before TCRalphabeta/CD19-depleted stem cell transplant. These receptors came from a boy aged 2 to 10 with acute lymphoblastic leukemia, due to receive a stem cell transplant.

J is TRBJ1-2 and V is TRBV20-1, with a tentative D call TRBD1 (5 bases). Germline assignment: CDR1 DFQATT and CDR2 SNEGSKA (reference sequence). The germline V and J ends were trimmed by 3 bases and 7 bases, with 12 bases remaining between them. CDR3 size: 12 residues. As DNA, the CDR3 is TGCAGTGCTAGCATTCAGGGTAGTGGCTACACCTTC. Its protein is CSASIQGSGYTF.

Only a few counts were recorded for this clonotype. The chain combines TRBV9 with TRBJ1-5; D is unresolved. The CDR3 loop spans 14 amino acids. From germline, CDR1 is SGDLS and CDR2 YYNGEE. V lost 5 bases and J lost 2, with 11 bases in between. Here the CDR3 DNA reads TGTGCCAGCAGTCAAGGGTTGGGCAATCAGCCCCAGCATTTT. Its translation: CASSQGLGNQPQHF.

This clonotype turned up a few times. The chain uses TRBV28 and TRBJ1-1, with D unclear. Germline CDR1 and CDR2: MDHEN and SYDVKM. The CDR3 is 14 residues long. The ends were cut back, 6 bases at V and 2 bases at J, with 13 bases in the middle. CDR3 sequence reads: CASSLYTVNTEAFF. The CDR3 coding sequence is TGTGCCAGCAGCCTTTATACAGTCAACACTGAAGCTTTCTTT.

In its sample, this clonotype was seen a few times. The rearrangement links TRBV28 to TRBJ1-2; D gene ambiguous. CDR1 MDHEN and CDR2 SYDVKM come from the germline V gene. This CDR3 region has 12 residues. Trimming took off 6 bases at V and 5 bases at J, with 10 bases between the two ends. The CDR3 loop reads CASRESRYGYTF. The CDR3 coding sequence is TGTGCCAGCAGGGAGAGCCGGTATGGCTACACCTTC.

In this sample, this clonotype turned up many times. The rearrangement links TRBV6-1 to TRBJ2-5; the D gene is possibly TRBD2 (5 bases). The CDR3 is made up of 12 amino acids. Germline lookup yields CDR1 MNHNS and CDR2 SASEGT. The V gene lost 7 bases and the J gene lost 5 bases, with 11 bases spanning the gap. CDR3 sequence: CASNRGWETQYF. The CDR3 DNA is TGTGCCAGCAACCGAGGGTGGGAGACCCAGTACTTC.

This clonotype was recorded at least ten times. The rearrangement uses TRBV7-2 and TRBJ2-3; 7 bases align to TRBD1. Germline loops: CDR1 SGHTA, CDR2 FQGNSA. J lost 6 bases, V lost 1 base, and 1 base had no gene match. The CDR3 consists of 13 residues. The CDR3 nucleotides read TGTGCCAGCAGCTTAGTACAGGGGGATACGCAGTATTTT. This sequence encodes CASSLVQGDTQYF.

The sample holds many counts of this clonotype. V gene TRBV6-6 combines with J gene TRBJ1-1; D might be TRBD1 (5 bases). Looked up from germline, CDR1 is MNHNY and CDR2 is SVGAGI (reference sequence). V was shortened by 2 bases and J by 5 bases, with 12 bases between the two germline ends. This CDR3 contains 14 residues. CDR3 loop: CASSYRGAGTEAFF. CDR3 bases: TGTGCCAGCAGTTACCGGGGCGCCGGGACTGAAGCTTTCTTT.

In its sample, this clonotype was seen a few times. This chain uses TRBV4-1 with TRBJ2-3, with a possible D match to TRBD2 (5 bases). The CDR3 loop spans 15 amino acids. With 1 base removed from V and 5 bases from J, the gap between germline ends came to 13 bases. Germline V lookup: CDR1 MGHRA, CDR2 YSYEKL. The CDR3 region has the DNA TGCGCCAGCAGCCAAGTAACAGTGGGGAGAGATACGCAGTATTTT. This encodes CASSQVTVGRDTQYF.

This clonotype was detected ten times or more. The chain combines TRBV19 with TRBJ2-1; 7 bases agree with TRBD1. The V and J ends lost 3 bases and 6 bases, in that order; junction bases with no gene match: 5. The CDR3 is made up of 14 amino acids. The germline V gene encodes CDR1 LNHDA and CDR2 SQIVND (reference sequence). The CDR3: CASSMGSGGNEQFF. As DNA, the CDR3 is TGTGCCAGTAGTATGGGCTCAGGGGGCAATGAGCAGTTCTTC.

Ten or more counts support this clonotype. The rearrangement joins TRBV5-8 to TRBJ2-2; 10 positions agree with TRBD1. This CDR3 contains 15 residues. V was clipped by 4 bases and J by 6 bases; unmatched bases: 6. Looked up from germline, CDR1 is SGHTS and CDR2 is YDEGEE. In DNA form, the CDR3 reads TGTGCCAGCAGCCCGACAGGGGGCATAGCCGGGGAGCTGTTTTTT. Translation gives CASSPTGGIAGELFF.

This clonotype was detected a few times. This chain links TRBV6-2 or TRBV6-3 with TRBJ2-3, with D unclear. Germline CDR1 and CDR2: MNHEY and SVGEGT. V lost 5 bases and J lost 5, with 5 bases in between. The CDR3 totals 11 residues. The CDR3 DNA is TGTGCCAGCAGTAAGGAAGATACGCAGTATTTT. Translated, it gives CASSKEDTQYF.

This clonotype occurred a few times. The chain uses TRBV27 and TRBJ2-5; D is perhaps TRBD1 (5 bases). CDR3 length: 13 residues. Trimming left V 3 bases short and J 1 base short, with 6 bases between. The germline V gene has CDR1 MNHEY and CDR2 SMNVEV (reference sequence). CDR3 coding DNA: TGTGCCAGCAGTTTCGACAGCCAAGAGACCCAGTACTTC. It specifies CASSFDSQETQYF.

This clonotype has ten or more counts. This chain joins TRBV5-5 and TRBJ1-4; the match to TRBD1 covers 7 bases. Germline V gene data show CDR1 as SGHKS and CDR2 as YYEKEE (reference sequence). The CDR3 has 14 residues. Losses at the gene ends were 3 bases for V and 4 bases for J; bases not matched to a gene: 3. The CDR3 is CASSSGQLNEKLFF. The DNA of the CDR3 is TGTGCCAGCAGCTCGGGACAGCTTAATGAAAAACTGTTTTTT.